These T cell receptor beta chains were read from a single sample in a study of vaccination and CD4 T cells after COVID-19. Their cognate antigens are unknown. TCRdb reprocessed the PCR reads via MiXCR and lists one record per CDR3 protein. The table lists about 18,000 distinct CDR3 sequences, 47% of them singletons. The sequencing here drew on CD4+ T cells from blood, cultured in vitro, taken about 7 months after SARS-CoV-2 vaccination. These receptor sequences come from a human donor who had recovered from COVID-19. Each CDR3 is given with its conserved first and last residue. The D gene is left open where the match is weak. Rows may omit the clone size; those that give it use once, few, many or a size class.

v_gene: TRBV7-2
j_gene: TRBJ2-5
abundance: -
d_gene: -
CDR3nt: TGTGCCAGCAGCTTCGGGGAGGAGACCCAGTACTTC
CDR3aa: CASSFGEETQYF

v_gene: TRBV6-4
j_gene: TRBJ2-2
abundance: -
d_gene: -
CDR3nt: TGTGCCAGCAGGGGGTCTCGCACCGGGGAGCTGTTTTTT
CDR3aa: CASRGSRTGELFF

v_gene: TRBV20-1
j_gene: TRBJ2-3
abundance: once
d_gene: -
CDR3nt: TGCAGTGCTAAGAAGTTTCAGGGCGGCACAGATACGCAGTATTTT
CDR3aa: CSAKKFQGGTDTQYF

v_gene: TRBV5-1
j_gene: TRBJ2-5
abundance: few
d_gene: TRBD2
CDR3nt: TGCGCCAGCAGCTTGGAGGGAGGGGAGACCCAGTACTTC
CDR3aa: CASSLEGGETQYF

v_gene: TRBV20-1
j_gene: TRBJ1-1
abundance: medium-sized
d_gene: TRBD1
CDR3nt: TGCAGTGCTAGGGTCCAGGGGGGCACTGAAGCTTTCTTT
CDR3aa: CSARVQGGTEAFF

v_gene: TRBV19
j_gene: TRBJ2-7
abundance: few
d_gene: -
CDR3nt: TGTGCCAGTAGTAGGCGGGACTCCAGGACGGGGGAGCAGTACTTC
CDR3aa: CASSRRDSRTGEQYF

v_gene: TRBV7-9
j_gene: TRBJ1-1
abundance: -
d_gene: -
CDR3nt: TGTGCCAGCGGCCCACACGGGGACACTGAAGCTTTCTTT
CDR3aa: CASGPHGDTEAFF

v_gene: TRBV5-4
j_gene: TRBJ1-2
abundance: -
d_gene: TRBD1
CDR3nt: TGTGCCAGCAGTTTCGACAGGGCCTGGGGCTACACCTTC
CDR3aa: CASSFDRAWGYTF

v_gene: TRBV11-3
j_gene: TRBJ1-2
abundance: -
d_gene: -
CDR3nt: TGTGCCAGCAGCTTATTGAACTATGGCTACACCTTC
CDR3aa: CASSLLNYGYTF

v_gene: TRBV6-1
j_gene: TRBJ1-1
abundance: once
d_gene: -
CDR3nt: TGTGCCAGCAGTGAATCGTGGGGGGGCACTGAAGCTTTCTTT
CDR3aa: CASSESWGGTEAFF

v_gene: TRBV20-1
j_gene: TRBJ2-2
abundance: few
d_gene: TRBD1
CDR3nt: TGCAGAGCTAGGGACAGGCTCACCGGGGAGCTGTTTTTT
CDR3aa: CRARDRLTGELFF

v_gene: TRBV11-2
j_gene: TRBJ2-3
abundance: -
d_gene: -
CDR3nt: TGTGCCAGCAGCTTAGAGGGCAGGGGAGGTTGGGACACAGATACGCAGTATTTT
CDR3aa: CASSLEGRGGWDTDTQYF

v_gene: TRBV7-6
j_gene: TRBJ2-3
abundance: -
d_gene: -
CDR3nt: TGTGCCAGCAGCTCGGCGGATACGCAGTATTTT
CDR3aa: CASSSADTQYF

v_gene: TRBV12-5
j_gene: TRBJ1-2
abundance: few
d_gene: TRBD1
CDR3nt: TGTGCTAGTGTAAGGGACAGTGGTTATGGCTACACCTTC
CDR3aa: CASVRDSGYGYTF

v_gene: TRBV20-1
j_gene: TRBJ2-7
abundance: few
d_gene: -
CDR3nt: TGCAGTGCTAGAGGAGACTTCTCCTACGAGCAGTACTTC
CDR3aa: CSARGDFSYEQYF

v_gene: TRBV29-1
j_gene: TRBJ1-1
abundance: -
d_gene: TRBD1
CDR3nt: TGCAGCGTTGTGGGGGGGACAGGGAGCACTGAAGCTTTCTTT
CDR3aa: CSVVGGTGSTEAFF

v_gene: TRBV7-9
j_gene: TRBJ2-7
abundance: large
d_gene: -
CDR3nt: TGTGCCAGCAGCTTGGCGGGCGTCTCCTACGAGCAGTACTTC
CDR3aa: CASSLAGVSYEQYF

v_gene: TRBV5-6
j_gene: TRBJ1-5
abundance: -
d_gene: -
CDR3nt: TGTGCCAGCAGCTTGGGGGGGACCTCCCTCCGATCGGGGAATCAGCCCCAGCATTTT
CDR3aa: CASSLGGTSLRSGNQPQHF

v_gene: TRBV20-1
j_gene: TRBJ2-7
abundance: -
d_gene: -
CDR3nt: TGCAGTGCTAGCGGGGACTCCCTGTGGGAGCAGTACTTC
CDR3aa: CSASGDSLWEQYF

v_gene: TRBV27
j_gene: TRBJ1-2
abundance: -
d_gene: -
CDR3nt: TGTGCCAGCAGTGACTTAGGGCGATATGGCTACACCTTC
CDR3aa: CASSDLGRYGYTF

v_gene: TRBV11-1
j_gene: TRBJ2-5
abundance: few
d_gene: TRBD2
CDR3nt: TGTGCCAGCAGCTTCTATGCGGGAGGGCCCTCGGGGGAGACCCAGTACTTC
CDR3aa: CASSFYAGGPSGETQYF

v_gene: TRBV7-9
j_gene: TRBJ2-2
abundance: -
d_gene: TRBD1
CDR3nt: TGTGCCAGCGGTACGGCCGGGACAGGAGTCCCCGGGGAGCTGTTTTTT
CDR3aa: CASGTAGTGVPGELFF

v_gene: TRBV7-8
j_gene: TRBJ2-3
abundance: -
d_gene: -
CDR3nt: TGTGCCAGCAGCTTAGTTGTGGGGTTTACGCAGTATTTT
CDR3aa: CASSLVVGFTQYF

v_gene: TRBV7-3
j_gene: TRBJ2-3
abundance: -
d_gene: -
CDR3nt: TGTGCCAGCAGCTTGGGGTTGATCAGGATGACAGATACGCAGTATTTT
CDR3aa: CASSLGLIRMTDTQYF

v_gene: TRBV7-3
j_gene: TRBJ1-1
abundance: -
d_gene: -
CDR3nt: TGTGCCAGCAGCTTAAGCGGTATGCGGGACGAAGCTTTCTTT
CDR3aa: CASSLSGMRDEAFF

v_gene: TRBV7-3
j_gene: TRBJ2-1
abundance: few
d_gene: -
CDR3nt: TGTGCCAGCAGCCCCGCCGCCTACAATGAGCAGTTCTTC
CDR3aa: CASSPAAYNEQFF

v_gene: TRBV6-1
j_gene: TRBJ1-6
abundance: -
d_gene: TRBD1
CDR3nt: TGTGCCAGCGGGTCCCCGGGACAGGGAAGCACCTATAATTCACCCCTCCACTTT
CDR3aa: CASGSPGQGSTYNSPLHF

v_gene: TRBV6-5
j_gene: TRBJ2-3
abundance: -
d_gene: -
CDR3nt: TGTGCCAGCAGTTACCCTGAAACAGGCACAGATACGCAGTATTTT
CDR3aa: CASSYPETGTDTQYF

v_gene: TRBV7-2
j_gene: TRBJ2-7
abundance: -
d_gene: TRBD1
CDR3nt: TGTGCCAGCAGCCCCGACAGGGGTACCTACGAGCAGTACTTC
CDR3aa: CASSPDRGTYEQYF

v_gene: TRBV6-1
j_gene: TRBJ2-7
abundance: few
d_gene: TRBD2
CDR3nt: TGTGCCAGCAGCTTAGTGCTAACGGGGGGAACCTACGAGCAGTACTTC
CDR3aa: CASSLVLTGGTYEQYF

v_gene: TRBV20-1
j_gene: TRBJ2-3
abundance: -
d_gene: TRBD2
CDR3nt: TGCAGTGCCACTGGGACTAGCGGGATCTCGGGAGATACGCAGTATTTT
CDR3aa: CSATGTSGISGDTQYF

v_gene: TRBV20-1
j_gene: TRBJ1-2
abundance: -
d_gene: TRBD1
CDR3nt: TGCAGTGCTAGAGATTCGAGGGGGCTCGGTGGCTACACCTTC
CDR3aa: CSARDSRGLGGYTF

v_gene: TRBV7-2
j_gene: TRBJ2-3
abundance: -
d_gene: -
CDR3nt: TGTGCCAGCAGCCAACGGTCCGCAGATACGCAGTATTTT
CDR3aa: CASSQRSADTQYF

v_gene: TRBV7-2
j_gene: TRBJ2-7
abundance: -
d_gene: TRBD2
CDR3nt: TGTGCCGGCAGCGCACTAGCGGGGACCCTCTCCTACGAGCAGTACTTC
CDR3aa: CAGSALAGTLSYEQYF

v_gene: TRBV20-1
j_gene: TRBJ2-5
abundance: -
d_gene: -
CDR3nt: TGCAGTGCTAGACTCTCCCGGACCTATGAGACCCAGTACTTC
CDR3aa: CSARLSRTYETQYF

v_gene: TRBV19
j_gene: TRBJ1-6
abundance: -
d_gene: -
CDR3nt: TGTGCCAGTAGTATTTCCACAGGGAGGACACCCCTCCACTTT
CDR3aa: CASSISTGRTPLHF

v_gene: TRBV20-1
j_gene: TRBJ2-1
abundance: few
d_gene: TRBD2
CDR3nt: TGCAGTGCTAGAGGCTTCGAAGGCGGGAGCTCCTACAATGAGCAGTTCTTC
CDR3aa: CSARGFEGGSSYNEQFF